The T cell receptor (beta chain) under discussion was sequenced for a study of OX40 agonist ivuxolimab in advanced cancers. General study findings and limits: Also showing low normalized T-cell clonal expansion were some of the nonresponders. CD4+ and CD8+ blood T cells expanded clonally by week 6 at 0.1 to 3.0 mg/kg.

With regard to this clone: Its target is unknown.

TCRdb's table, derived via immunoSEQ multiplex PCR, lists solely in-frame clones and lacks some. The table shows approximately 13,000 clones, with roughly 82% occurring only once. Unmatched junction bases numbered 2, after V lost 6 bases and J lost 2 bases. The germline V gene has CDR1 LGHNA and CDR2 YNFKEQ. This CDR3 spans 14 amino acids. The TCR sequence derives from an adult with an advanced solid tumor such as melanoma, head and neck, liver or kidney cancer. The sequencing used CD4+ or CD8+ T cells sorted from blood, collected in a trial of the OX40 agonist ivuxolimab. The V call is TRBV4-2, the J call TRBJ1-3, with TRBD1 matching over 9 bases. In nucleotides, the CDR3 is TGTGCCAGCAGTAGGACAGGGGCTGGAAACACCATATATTTT. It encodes CASSRTGAGNTIYF.